This record concerns one TCR beta chain sequence. The target antigen is unknown. This CDR3 region has 12 residues. Germline V gene data show CDR1 as SNHLY and CDR2 as FYNNEI. V was shortened by 4 bases and J by 8 bases, with 11 bases between the two germline ends. The data belong to a study of vaccination effects on CD4 cells after COVID-19. Study results and limitations: Late post-vaccination, clones induced by infection and those induced by vaccine underwent marked clonal contraction.

Only in-frame clones appear in the TCRdb table, and some are missing; sequencing was by immunoSEQ multiplex PCR. The sample lists approximately 15,000 clones, more than 65% occurring once. Antigen-specific CD4+ T cells were expanded with viral peptide pools in the ViraFEST assay before sequencing. Isolating CD4+ T cells followed approximately 10 days of culture. This specimen was CD4+ T cells from PBMCs cultured with HCoV-229E spike peptides, taken before COVID-19 vaccination. The chain joins TRBV2 to TRBJ1-1; a weak D match, TRBD1 (6 bases). This sequence originates from a human donor who received a COVID-19 vaccine. CDR3 loop: CASSGAGAEAFF. CDR3 coding DNA: TGTGCCAGCAGTGGGGCAGGGGCCGAAGCTTTCTTT.